The sequence of this T cell receptor beta chain was determined in a study of Graves' ophthalmopathy and Graves' hyperthyroidism. General observations from the study: Most expanded clonotypes in thyroid above 0.001 frequency also showed up in blood. Ophthalmopathy progression cases were predicted by the model with approximately 71% sensitivity and less than 85% specificity.

In regard to this clonotype: The antigen is undetermined.

RNA transcripts provided the template for amplifying TCR beta CDR3 regions. An initial RT-PCR round employing HTBI primers preceded a second-round multiplex PCR. TCRdb processed the multiplex PCR reads anew with MiXCR; each CDR3 protein has one entry. Here the sample spans 400,000 to 450,000 distinct CDR3 sequences, under 25% being singletons. Excluded were patients with other autoimmune diseases, uncontrolled infections, pregnancy or lactation. It was from over 8.5 ml of fresh peripheral blood that the PBMCs came. Trimming took off 8 bases at V and 3 bases at J, with 13 bases between the two ends. Germline V gene sequence: CDR1 MDHEN, CDR2 SYDVKM. The length of the CDR3 is 13 residues.

Sequenced sample: peripheral blood. This TCR was recovered from a woman younger than 30 with stable Graves' hyperthyroidism. This sequence joins TRBV28 and TRBJ1-1; perhaps TRBD1 as D (5 bases). The CDR3 region has the DNA TGTGCCAGCCGCCCACGGGGACACACTGAAGCTTTCTTT. Its translation: CASRPRGHTEAFF.